This paragraph covers one T cell receptor (beta chain) sequence. This entry belongs to a study of blood T cell repertoires in COVID-19. V shed 4 bases, J shed 0 bases, and the junction held 3 bases outside the gene matches. The germline V gene encodes CDR1 KGHSH and CDR2 LQKENI. This CDR3 has 14 amino acids. Libraries were prepared by immunoSEQ multiplex PCR; TCRdb keeps only in-frame clonotypes and omits some of them. The sample holds 140,000 to 150,000 clones, about 87% seen once. The rearrangement uses TRBV18 and TRBJ2-7; TRBD1 agrees at 7 bases. This TCR derives from a man aged 80 or over with acute or convalescent COVID-19. What was sequenced was peripheral blood. The CDR3 sequence: CASSQDRSSYEQYF. The CDR3 nucleotides read TGTGCCAGCTCACAGGACAGGAGCTCCTACGAGCAGTACTTC.